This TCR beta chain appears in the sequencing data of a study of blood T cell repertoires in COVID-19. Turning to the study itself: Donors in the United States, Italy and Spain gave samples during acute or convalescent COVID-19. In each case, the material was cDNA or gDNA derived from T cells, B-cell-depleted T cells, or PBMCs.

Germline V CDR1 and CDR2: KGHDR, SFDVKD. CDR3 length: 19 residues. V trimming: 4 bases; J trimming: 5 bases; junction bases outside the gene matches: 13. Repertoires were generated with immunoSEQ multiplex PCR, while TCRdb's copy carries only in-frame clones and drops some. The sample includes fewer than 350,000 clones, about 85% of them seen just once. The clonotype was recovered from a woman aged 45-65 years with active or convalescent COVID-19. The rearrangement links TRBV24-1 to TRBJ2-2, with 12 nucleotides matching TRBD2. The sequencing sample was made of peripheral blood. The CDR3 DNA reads TGTGCCACCAGTGACCTTCCAGGGGTACTAGCGGGAGGTACCGGGGAGCTGTTTTTT. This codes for CATSDLPGVLAGGTGELFF.